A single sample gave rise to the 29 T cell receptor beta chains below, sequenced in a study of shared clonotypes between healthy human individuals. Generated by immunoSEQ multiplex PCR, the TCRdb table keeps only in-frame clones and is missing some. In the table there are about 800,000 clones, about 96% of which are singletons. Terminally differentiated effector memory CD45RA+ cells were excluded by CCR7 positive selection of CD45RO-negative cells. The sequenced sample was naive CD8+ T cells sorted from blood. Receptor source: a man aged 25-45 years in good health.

The chain's CDR3 is CASSIAPSRTGIGYTF. CDR3 nucleotides: TGTGCCAGTAGTATCGCCCCCTCCCGGACAGGGATAGGCTACACCTTC. The chain joins TRBV19 to TRBJ1-2; 8 nucleotides align to TRBD1. Germline V gene data show CDR1 as LNHDA and CDR2 as SQIVND (reference sequence). V lost 3 bases, J lost 8 bases, and 14 bases stayed unmatched. The CDR3 loop spans 16 amino acids.

CDR3 sequence: CASNGPVIEQYF. The CDR3 nucleotides read TGTGCCAGCAATGGCCCCGTTATAGAGCAGTACTTC. The chain recombines TRBV5-6 with TRBJ2-7; no reliable D call. The germline gives CDR1 SGHDT, CDR2 YYEEEE. Trimming took off 6 bases at V and 7 bases at J, with 14 bases between the two ends. The length of the CDR3 is 12 residues.

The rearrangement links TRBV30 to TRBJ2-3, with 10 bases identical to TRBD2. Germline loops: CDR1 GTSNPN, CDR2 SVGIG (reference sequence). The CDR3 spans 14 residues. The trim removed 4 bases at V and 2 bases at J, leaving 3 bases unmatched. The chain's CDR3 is CAWTSGSITDTQYF. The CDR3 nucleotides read TGTGCCTGGACTAGCGGGAGCATCACAGATACGCAGTATTTT.

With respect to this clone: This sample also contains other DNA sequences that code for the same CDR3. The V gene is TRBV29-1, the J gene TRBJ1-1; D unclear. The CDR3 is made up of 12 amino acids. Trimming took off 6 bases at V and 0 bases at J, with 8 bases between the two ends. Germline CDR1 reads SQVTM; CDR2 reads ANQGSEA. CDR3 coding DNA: TGCAGCGTGGGCAGGATGAACACTGAAGCTTTCTTT. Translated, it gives CSVGRMNTEAFF. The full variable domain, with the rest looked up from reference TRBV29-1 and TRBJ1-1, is SAVISQKPSRDICQRGTSLTIQCQVDSQVTMMFWYRQQPGQSLTLIATANQGSEATYESGFVIDKFPISRPNLTFSTLTVSNMSPEDSSIYLCSVGRMNTEAFFGQGTRLTVV.

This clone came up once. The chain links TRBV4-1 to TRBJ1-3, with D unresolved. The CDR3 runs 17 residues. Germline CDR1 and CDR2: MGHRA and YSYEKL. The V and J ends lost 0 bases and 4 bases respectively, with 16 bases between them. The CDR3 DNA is TGCGCCAGCAGCCAAGATCCGTCAGGAAGGACGGGAAACACCATATATTTT. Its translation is CASSQDPSGRTGNTIYF.

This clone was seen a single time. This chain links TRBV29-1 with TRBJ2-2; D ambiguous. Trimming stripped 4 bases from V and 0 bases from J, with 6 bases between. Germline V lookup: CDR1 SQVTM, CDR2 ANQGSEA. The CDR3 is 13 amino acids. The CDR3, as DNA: TGCAGCGTTGGGCAGCCGAACACCGGGGAGCTGTTTTTT. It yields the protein CSVGQPNTGELFF.

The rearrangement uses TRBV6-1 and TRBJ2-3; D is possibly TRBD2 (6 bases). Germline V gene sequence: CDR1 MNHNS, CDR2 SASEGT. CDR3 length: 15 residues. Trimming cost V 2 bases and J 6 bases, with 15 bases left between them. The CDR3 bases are TGTGCCAGCAGTGAATTATCGGGGGTTCCTGATACGCAGTATTTT. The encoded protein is CASSELSGVPDTQYF.

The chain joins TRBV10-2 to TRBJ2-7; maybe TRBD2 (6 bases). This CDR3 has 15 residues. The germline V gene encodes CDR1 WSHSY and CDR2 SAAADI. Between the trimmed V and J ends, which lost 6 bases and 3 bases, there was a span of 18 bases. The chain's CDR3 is CASSVSRWRGYEQYF. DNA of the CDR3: TGCGCCAGCAGCGTAAGCCGTTGGAGGGGCTACGAGCAGTACTTC.

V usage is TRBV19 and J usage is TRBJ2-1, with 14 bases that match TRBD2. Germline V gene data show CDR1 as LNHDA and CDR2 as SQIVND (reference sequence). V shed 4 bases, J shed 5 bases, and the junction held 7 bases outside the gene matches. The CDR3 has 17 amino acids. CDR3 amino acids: CASSTGTSGRGDNEQFF. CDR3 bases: TGTGCCAGTAGTACCGGGACTAGCGGGAGAGGGGACAATGAGCAGTTCTTC.

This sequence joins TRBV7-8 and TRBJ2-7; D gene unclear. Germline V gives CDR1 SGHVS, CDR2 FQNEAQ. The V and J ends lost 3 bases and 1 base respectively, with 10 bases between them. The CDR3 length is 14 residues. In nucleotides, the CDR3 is TGTGCCAGCAGCTTCAGACTGAAGTCCTACGAGCAGTACTTC. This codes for CASSFRLKSYEQYF.

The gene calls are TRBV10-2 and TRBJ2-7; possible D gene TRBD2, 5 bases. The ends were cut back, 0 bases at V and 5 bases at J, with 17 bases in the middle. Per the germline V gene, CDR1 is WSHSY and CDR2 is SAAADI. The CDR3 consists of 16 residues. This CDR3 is CASSESTGFAPNEQYF. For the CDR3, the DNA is TGCGCCAGCAGTGAGTCGACGGGGTTCGCGCCCAACGAGCAGTACTTC.

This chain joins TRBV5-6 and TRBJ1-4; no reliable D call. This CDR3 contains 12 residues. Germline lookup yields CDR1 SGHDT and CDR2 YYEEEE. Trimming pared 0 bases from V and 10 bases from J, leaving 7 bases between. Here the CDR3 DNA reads TGTGCCAGCAGCTTGGTGGGCGGAAAACTGTTTTTT. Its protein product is CASSLVGGKLFF.

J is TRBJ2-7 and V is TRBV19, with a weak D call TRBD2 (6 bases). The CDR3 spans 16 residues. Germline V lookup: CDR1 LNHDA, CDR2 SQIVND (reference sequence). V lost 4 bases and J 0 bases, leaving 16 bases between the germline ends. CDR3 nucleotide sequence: TGTGCCAGTAGTAATGGAGGGTCTAGCCGCTCCTACGAGCAGTACTTC. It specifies CASSNGGSSRSYEQYF.

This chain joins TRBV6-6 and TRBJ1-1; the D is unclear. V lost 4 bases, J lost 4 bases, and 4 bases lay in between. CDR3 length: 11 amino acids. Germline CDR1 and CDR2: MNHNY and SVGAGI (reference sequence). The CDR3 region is CASSSGTEAFF. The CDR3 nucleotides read TGTGCCAGCAGTTCGGGCACTGAAGCTTTCTTT.

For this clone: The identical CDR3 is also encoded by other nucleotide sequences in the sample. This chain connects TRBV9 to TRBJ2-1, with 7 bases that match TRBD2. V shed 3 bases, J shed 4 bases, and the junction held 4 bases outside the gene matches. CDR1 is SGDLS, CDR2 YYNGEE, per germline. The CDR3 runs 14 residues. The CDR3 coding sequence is TGTGCCAGCAGCGGGGCTAGCGGTTACAATGAGCAGTTCTTC. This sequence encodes CASSGASGYNEQFF.

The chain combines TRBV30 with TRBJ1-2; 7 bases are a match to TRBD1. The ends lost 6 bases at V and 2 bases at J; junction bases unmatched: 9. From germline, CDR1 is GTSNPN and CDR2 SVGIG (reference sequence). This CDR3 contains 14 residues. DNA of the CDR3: TGTGCCTGCTTCGACAGGGACAAAAACTATGGCTACACCTTC. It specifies CACFDRDKNYGYTF.

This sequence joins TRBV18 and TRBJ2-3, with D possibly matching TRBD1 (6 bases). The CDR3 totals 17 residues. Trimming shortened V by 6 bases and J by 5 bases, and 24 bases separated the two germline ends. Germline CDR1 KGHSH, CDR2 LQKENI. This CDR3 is CASSAILGMTGEDTQYF. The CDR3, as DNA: TGTGCCAGCTCCGCGATTCTGGGGATGACAGGAGAAGATACGCAGTATTTT.

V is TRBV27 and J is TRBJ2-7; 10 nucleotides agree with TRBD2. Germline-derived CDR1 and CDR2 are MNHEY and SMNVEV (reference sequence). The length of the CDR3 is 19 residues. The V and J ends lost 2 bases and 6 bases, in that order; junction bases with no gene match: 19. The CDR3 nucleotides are TGTGCCAGCAGTTTAATTGCGGGGCAGGGGCTAGCGGGAGCATCCGAGCAGTACTTC. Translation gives CASSLIAGQGLAGASEQYF.

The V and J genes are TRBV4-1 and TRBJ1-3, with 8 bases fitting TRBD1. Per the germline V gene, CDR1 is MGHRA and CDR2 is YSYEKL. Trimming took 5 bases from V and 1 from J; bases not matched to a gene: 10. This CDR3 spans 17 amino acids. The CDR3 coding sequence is TGCGCCAGCAGCTGGGAGCAGGGGGCCATATCTGGAAACACCATATATTTT. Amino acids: CASSWEQGAISGNTIYF.

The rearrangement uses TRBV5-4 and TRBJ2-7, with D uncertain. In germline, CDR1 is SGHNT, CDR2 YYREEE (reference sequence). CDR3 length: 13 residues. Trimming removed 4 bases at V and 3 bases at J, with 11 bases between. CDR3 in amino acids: CASSHGPNYEQYF. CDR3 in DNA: TGTGCCAGCAGCCACGGACCAAACTACGAGCAGTACTTC.

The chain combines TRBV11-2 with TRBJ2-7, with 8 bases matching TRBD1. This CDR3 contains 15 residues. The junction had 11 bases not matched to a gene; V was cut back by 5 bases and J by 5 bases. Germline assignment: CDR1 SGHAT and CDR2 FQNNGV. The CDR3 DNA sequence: TGTGCCAGCAGCCCCGCGCTGGTCAGGGGGCACGAGCAGTACTTC. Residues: CASSPALVRGHEQYF.

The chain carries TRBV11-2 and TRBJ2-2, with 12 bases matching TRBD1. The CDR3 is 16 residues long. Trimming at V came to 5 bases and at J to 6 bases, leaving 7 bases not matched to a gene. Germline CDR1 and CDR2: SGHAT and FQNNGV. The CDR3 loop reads CASSGVGTGGPGELFF. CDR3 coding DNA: TGTGCCAGCAGCGGCGTCGGGACAGGGGGCCCCGGGGAGCTGTTTTTT. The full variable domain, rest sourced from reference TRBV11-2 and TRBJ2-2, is EAGVAQSPRYKIIEKRQSVAFWCNPISGHATLYWYQQILGQGPKLLIQFQNNGVVDDSQLPKDRFSAERLKGVDSTLKIQPAKLEDSAVYLCASSGVGTGGPGELFFGEGSRLTVL.

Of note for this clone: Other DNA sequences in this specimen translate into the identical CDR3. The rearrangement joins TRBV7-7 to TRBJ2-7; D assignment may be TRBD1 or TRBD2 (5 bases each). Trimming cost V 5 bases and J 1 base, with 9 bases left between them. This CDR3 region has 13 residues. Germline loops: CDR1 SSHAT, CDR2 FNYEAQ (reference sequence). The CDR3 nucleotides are TGTGCCAGCAGCCGGGACGGATCCTACGAGCAGTACTTC. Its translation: CASSRDGSYEQYF.

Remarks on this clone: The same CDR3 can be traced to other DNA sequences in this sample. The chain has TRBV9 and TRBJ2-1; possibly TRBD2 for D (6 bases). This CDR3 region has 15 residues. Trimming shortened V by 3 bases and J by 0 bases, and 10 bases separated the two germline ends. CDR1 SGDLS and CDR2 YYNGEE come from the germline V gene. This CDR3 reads CASSASGSSYNEQFF. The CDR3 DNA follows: TGTGCCAGCAGCGCCAGCGGGTCCTCCTACAATGAGCAGTTCTTC.

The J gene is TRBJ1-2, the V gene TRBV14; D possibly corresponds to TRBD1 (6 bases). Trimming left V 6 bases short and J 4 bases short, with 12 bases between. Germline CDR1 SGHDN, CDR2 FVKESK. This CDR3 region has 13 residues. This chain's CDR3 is CASRRGKLYGYTF. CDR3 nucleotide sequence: TGTGCCAGCAGGAGGGGGAAGCTCTATGGCTACACCTTC.

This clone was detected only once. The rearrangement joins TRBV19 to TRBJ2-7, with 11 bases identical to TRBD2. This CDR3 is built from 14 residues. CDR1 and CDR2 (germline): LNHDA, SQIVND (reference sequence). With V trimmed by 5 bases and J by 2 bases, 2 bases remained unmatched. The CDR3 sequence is CASSLGLAAYEQYF. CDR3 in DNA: TGTGCCAGTAGTTTGGGACTAGCGGCCTACGAGCAGTACTTC. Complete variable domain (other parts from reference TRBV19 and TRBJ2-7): DGGITQSPKYLFRKEGQNVTLSCEQNLNHDAMYWYRQDPGQGLRLIYYSQIVNDFQKGDIAEGYSVSREKKESFPLTVTSAQKNPTAFYLCASSLGLAAYEQYFGPGTRLTVT.

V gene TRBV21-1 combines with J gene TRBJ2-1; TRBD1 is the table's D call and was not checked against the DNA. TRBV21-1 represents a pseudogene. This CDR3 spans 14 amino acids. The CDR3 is CASSKARGTWDPFF. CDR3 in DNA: TGTGCCAGCAGCAAAGCTAGGGGGACGTGGGATCCGTTCTTC.

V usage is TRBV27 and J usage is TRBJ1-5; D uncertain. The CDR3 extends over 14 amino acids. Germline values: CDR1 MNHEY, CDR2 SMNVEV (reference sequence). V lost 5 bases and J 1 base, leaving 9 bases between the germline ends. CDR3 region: CASSPMDSNQPQHF. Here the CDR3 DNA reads TGTGCCAGCAGTCCTATGGACAGCAATCAGCCCCAGCATTTT.

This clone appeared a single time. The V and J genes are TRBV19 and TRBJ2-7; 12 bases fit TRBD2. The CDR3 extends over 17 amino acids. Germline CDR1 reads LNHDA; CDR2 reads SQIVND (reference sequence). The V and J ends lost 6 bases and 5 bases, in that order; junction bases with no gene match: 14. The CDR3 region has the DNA TGTGCCAGTAGCGCAGCTGCTAGCGGGAGGGCCCCCCACGAGCAGTACTTC. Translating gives CASSAAASGRAPHEQYF. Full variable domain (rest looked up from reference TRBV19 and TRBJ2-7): DGGITQSPKYLFRKEGQNVTLSCEQNLNHDAMYWYRQDPGQGLRLIYYSQIVNDFQKGDIAEGYSVSREKKESFPLTVTSAQKNPTAFYLCASSAAASGRAPHEQYFGPGTRLTVT.